This TCR beta chain is from a study of post-analysis software for immune sequencing data. The CDR3 is 13 amino acids. Per the germline V gene, CDR1 is DFQATT and CDR2 is SNEGSKA (reference sequence). Trimming cost V 5 bases and J 4 bases; bases outside gene matches: 5. A remark on this clonotype: Its specificity is unknown.

Unique-molecular-identifier-tagged TCR beta cDNA libraries were used. TCRdb re-derived calls from the PCR reads in MiXCR, one entry per CDR3 protein. The sample consists of about 680,000 distinct CDR3 sequences, approximately 59% of them appearing once. Study observations and caveats: A few TRBV segments (TRBV5-6, TRBV5-1 and TRBV20-1 among them) occurred more frequently in patients than in controls. In multiple sclerosis, normalized Chao1 diversity was significantly below that of controls.

The sequencing input was blood. The TCR comes from a girl aged 2 to 10 with multiple sclerosis. The V gene is TRBV20-1, the J gene TRBJ2-1, with 7 bases that match TRBD1. The DNA for the CDR3 is TGCAGTGCTTTCCACAGGGGATACAATGAGCAGTTCTTC. It codes for CSAFHRGYNEQFF.